These T cell receptor beta chains were read from a single sample in a study of cytomegalovirus exposure and HLA in healthy donors. Using immunoSEQ multiplex PCR, the repertoire was profiled, and TCRdb retains in-frame clones only, with some absent. Among some 120,000 clones listed, roughly 78% were seen once. The sample taken for sequencing was PBMCs. These receptors were obtained from a man aged 35-49 years in good health and CMV-seronegative. CDR3s include the opening cysteine and the closing phenylalanine or tryptophan. The order of the fields is clone size, V gene, J gene, CDR3 length, D gene, CDR3 protein, CDR3 DNA. The D gene is left open where the match is weak. Clone size is shown for a subset of rows, as once, few, many or a class of expanded clone.

clone size: .
V gene: TRBV5-1
J gene: TRBJ1-5
CDR3 length: 14
D gene: .
CDR3 protein: CVSSPGSDNQPQHF
CDR3 DNA: TGCGTCAGCAGCCCGGGGTCAGACAATCAGCCCCAGCATTTT

clone size: .
V gene: TRBV11-2
J gene: TRBJ2-1
CDR3 length: 14
D gene: TRBD1
CDR3 protein: CASSFSTGGDEQFF
CDR3 DNA: TGTGCCAGCAGCTTTAGTACAGGGGGCGATGAGCAGTTCTTC

clone size: once
V gene: TRBV6-5
J gene: TRBJ2-1
CDR3 length: 16
D gene: .
CDR3 protein: CASSYSSGHSYNEQFF
CDR3 DNA: TGTGCCAGCAGTTACTCATCGGGACACTCTTACAATGAGCAGTTCTTC

clone size: .
V gene: TRBV6-1
J gene: TRBJ2-7
CDR3 length: 14
D gene: TRBD2
CDR3 protein: CASSALAGAYEQYF
CDR3 DNA: TGTGCCAGCAGTGCGCTAGCGGGAGCCTACGAGCAGTACTTC

clone size: .
V gene: TRBV5-1
J gene: TRBJ2-1
CDR3 length: 16
D gene: TRBD2
CDR3 protein: CASSLRTGTRDNEQFF
CDR3 DNA: TGCGCCAGCAGCTTACGGACCGGGACTAGAGACAATGAGCAGTTCTTC

clone size: .
V gene: TRBV29-1
J gene: TRBJ1-2
CDR3 length: 13
D gene: TRBD1
CDR3 protein: CSVPGTGDYGYTF
CDR3 DNA: TGCAGCGTACCCGGGACAGGGGATTATGGCTACACCTTC

clone size: .
V gene: TRBV7-2
J gene: TRBJ2-1
CDR3 length: 13
D gene: TRBD2
CDR3 protein: CASSLDPGLAGFF
CDR3 DNA: TGTGCCAGCAGCTTAGATCCGGGACTAGCGGGATTCTTC

clone size: .
V gene: TRBV6-6
J gene: TRBJ2-7
CDR3 length: 14
D gene: TRBD1
CDR3 protein: CASSGTGEVYEQYF
CDR3 DNA: TGTGCCAGCAGTGGGACAGGGGAGGTCTACGAGCAGTACTTC

clone size: .
V gene: TRBV9
J gene: TRBJ2-1
CDR3 length: 15
D gene: .
CDR3 protein: CASSVDGTLYNEQFF
CDR3 DNA: TGTGCCAGCAGCGTAGACGGGACACTATACAATGAGCAGTTCTTC

clone size: .
V gene: TRBV4-1
J gene: TRBJ2-5
CDR3 length: 17
D gene: TRBD2
CDR3 protein: CASSQDGGNSGRETQYF
CDR3 DNA: TGCGCCAGCAGCCAAGATGGGGGTAATAGCGGGAGGGAGACCCAGTACTTC

clone size: .
V gene: TRBV6-6
J gene: TRBJ2-7
CDR3 length: 15
D gene: TRBD1
CDR3 protein: CASSSRTGDAYEQYF
CDR3 DNA: TGTGCCAGCAGTTCCCGGACAGGGGATGCCTACGAGCAGTACTTC

clone size: .
V gene: TRBV28
J gene: TRBJ2-5
CDR3 length: 15
D gene: TRBD1
CDR3 protein: CASTATGEVGETQYF
CDR3 DNA: TGTGCCAGCACCGCGACAGGGGAGGTGGGAGAGACCCAGTACTTC